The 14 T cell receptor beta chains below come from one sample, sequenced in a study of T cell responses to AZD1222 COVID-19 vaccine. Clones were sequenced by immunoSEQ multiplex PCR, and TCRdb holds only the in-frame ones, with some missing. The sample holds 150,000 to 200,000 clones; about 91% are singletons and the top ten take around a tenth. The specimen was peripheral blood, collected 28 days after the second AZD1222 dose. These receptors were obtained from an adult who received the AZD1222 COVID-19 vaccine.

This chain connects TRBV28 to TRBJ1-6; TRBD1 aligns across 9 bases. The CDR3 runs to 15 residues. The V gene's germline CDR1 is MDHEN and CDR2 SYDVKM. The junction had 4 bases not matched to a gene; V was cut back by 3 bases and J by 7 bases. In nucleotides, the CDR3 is TGTGCCAGCAGTTTCCGACAGGGGGGCAATTCACCCCTCCACTTT. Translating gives CASSFRQGGNSPLHF. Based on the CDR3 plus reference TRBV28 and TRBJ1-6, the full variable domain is DVKVTQSSRYLVKRTGEKVFLECVQDMDHENMFWYRQDPGLGLRLIYFSYDVKMKEKGDIPEGYSVSREKKERFSLILESASTNQTSMYLCASSFRQGGNSPLHFGNGTRLTVT.

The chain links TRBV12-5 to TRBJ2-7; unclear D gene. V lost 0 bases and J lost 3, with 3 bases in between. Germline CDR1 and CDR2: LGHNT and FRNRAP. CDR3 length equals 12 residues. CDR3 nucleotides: TGTGCTAGTGGTTTGGTACTCTACGAGCAGTACTTC. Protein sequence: CASGLVLYEQYF.

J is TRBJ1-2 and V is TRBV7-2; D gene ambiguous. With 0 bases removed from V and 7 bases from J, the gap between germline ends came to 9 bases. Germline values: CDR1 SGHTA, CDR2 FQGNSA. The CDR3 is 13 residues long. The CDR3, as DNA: TGTGCCAGCAGCTTAGCTCCGGGTGCTGGCTACACCTTC. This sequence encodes CASSLAPGAGYTF.

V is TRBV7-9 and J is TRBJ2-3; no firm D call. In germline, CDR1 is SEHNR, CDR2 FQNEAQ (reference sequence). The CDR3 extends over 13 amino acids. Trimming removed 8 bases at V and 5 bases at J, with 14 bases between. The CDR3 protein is CASAYSTRDTQYF. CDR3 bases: TGTGCCAGCGCGTACTCGACCCGAGATACGCAGTATTTT.

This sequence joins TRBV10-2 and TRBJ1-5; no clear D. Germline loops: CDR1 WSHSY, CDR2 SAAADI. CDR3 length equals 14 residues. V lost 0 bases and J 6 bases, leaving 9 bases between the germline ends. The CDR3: CASSESFPGQPQHF. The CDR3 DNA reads TGCGCCAGCAGTGAGTCTTTTCCGGGTCAGCCCCAGCATTTT.

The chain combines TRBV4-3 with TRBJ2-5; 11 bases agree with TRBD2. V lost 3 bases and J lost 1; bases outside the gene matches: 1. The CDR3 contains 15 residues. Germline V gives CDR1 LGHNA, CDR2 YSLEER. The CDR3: CASSQGTSGQETQYF. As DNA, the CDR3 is TGCGCCAGCAGCCAGGGGACTAGCGGCCAAGAGACCCAGTACTTC.

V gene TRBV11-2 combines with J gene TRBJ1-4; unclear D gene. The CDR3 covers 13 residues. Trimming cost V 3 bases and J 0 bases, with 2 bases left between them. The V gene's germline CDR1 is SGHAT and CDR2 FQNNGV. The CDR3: CASSLTTNEKLFF. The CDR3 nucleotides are TGTGCCAGCAGCTTGACAACTAATGAAAAACTGTTTTTT.

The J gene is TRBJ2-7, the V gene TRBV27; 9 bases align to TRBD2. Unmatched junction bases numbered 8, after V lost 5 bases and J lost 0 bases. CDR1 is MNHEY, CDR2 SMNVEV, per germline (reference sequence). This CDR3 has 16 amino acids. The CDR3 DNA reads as TGTGCCAGCAGTGTCACTAGCGGGCTTCTCTCCTACGAGCAGTACTTC. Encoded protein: CASSVTSGLLSYEQYF.

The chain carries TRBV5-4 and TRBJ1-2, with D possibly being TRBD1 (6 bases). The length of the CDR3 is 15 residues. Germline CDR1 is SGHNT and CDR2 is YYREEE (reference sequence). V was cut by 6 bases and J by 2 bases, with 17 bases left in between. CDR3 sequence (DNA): TGTGCCAGCACCCAAGGGAGGGACACAAACTATGGCTACACCTTC. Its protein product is CASTQGRDTNYGYTF.

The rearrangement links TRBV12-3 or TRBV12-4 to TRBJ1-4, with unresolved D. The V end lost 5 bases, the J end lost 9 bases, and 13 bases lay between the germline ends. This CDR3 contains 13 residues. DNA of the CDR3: TGTGCCAGCAGTGGCGACGGGGTGAAAAAACTGTTTTTT. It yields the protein CASSGDGVKKLFF.

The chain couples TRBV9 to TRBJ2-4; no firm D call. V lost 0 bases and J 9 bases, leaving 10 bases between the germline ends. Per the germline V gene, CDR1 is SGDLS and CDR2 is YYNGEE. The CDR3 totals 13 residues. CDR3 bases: TGTGCCAGCAGCGTAGCTACAGAAGCCATTCAGTACTTC. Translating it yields CASSVATEAIQYF. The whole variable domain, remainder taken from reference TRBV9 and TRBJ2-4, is DSGVTQTPKHLITATGQRVTLRCSPRSGDLSVYWYQQSLDQGLQFLIQYYNGEERAKGNILERFSAQQFPDLHSELNLSSLELGDSALYFCASSVATEAIQYFGAGTRLSVL.

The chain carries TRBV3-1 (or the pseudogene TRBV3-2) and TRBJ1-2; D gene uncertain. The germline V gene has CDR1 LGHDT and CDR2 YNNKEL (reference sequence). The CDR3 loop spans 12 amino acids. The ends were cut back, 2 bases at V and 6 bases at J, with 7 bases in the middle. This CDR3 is CASSQSGNGYTF. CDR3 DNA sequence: TGTGCCAGCAGCCAATCGGGGAATGGCTACACCTTC.

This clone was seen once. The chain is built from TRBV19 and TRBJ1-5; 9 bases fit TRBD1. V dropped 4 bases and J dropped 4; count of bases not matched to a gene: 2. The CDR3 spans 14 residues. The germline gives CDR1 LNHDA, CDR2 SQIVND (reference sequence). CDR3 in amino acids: CASSTGTGNQPQHF. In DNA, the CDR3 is TGTGCCAGTAGTACGGGGACAGGGAATCAGCCCCAGCATTTT.

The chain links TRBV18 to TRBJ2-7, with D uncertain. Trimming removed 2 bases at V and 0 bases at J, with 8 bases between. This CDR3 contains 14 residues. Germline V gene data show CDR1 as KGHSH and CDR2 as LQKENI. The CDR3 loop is CASSPRRSSYEQYF. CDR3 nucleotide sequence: TGTGCCAGCTCACCAAGAAGAAGCTCCTACGAGCAGTACTTC.